This T cell receptor (beta chain) was documented in a study of Graves' ophthalmopathy and Graves' hyperthyroidism. The overall study: Specimen type is peripheral blood, obtained at initial diagnosis before any treatment.

This clonotype was counted many times. The antigen remains undetermined. Study-wide results and caveats: Cross-validated, the 13-signature model showed 87.88%/81.08% sensitivity/specificity, and 80%/75% in the test set.

Clinical symptoms, serum thyroxine, TRAb, thyroid ultrasound and orbital computed tomography were relied on for diagnosis. Researchers took RNA transcripts and amplified TCR beta CDR3 regions from them. The first round was an RT-PCR with HTBI primers, and the second round was a multiplex PCR. In TCRdb, the multiplex PCR reads were re-called with MiXCR into one record per CDR3 protein. The sample holds approximately 500,000 distinct CDR3 sequences; 14% are singletons and the top ten take over 7.5%. CDR1 is DFQATT, CDR2 SNEGSKA, per germline (reference sequence). This CDR3 has 15 amino acids. Trimming took 7 bases from V and 1 from J, leaving 20 bases between them.

The chain links TRBV20-1 to TRBJ2-7, with TRBD2 as a possible D gene (5 bases). Sequencing input: blood. The sequence derives from a woman aged 25 to 39 with Graves' ophthalmopathy. CDR3 loop: CSGVVATTQSYEQYF. In DNA form, the CDR3 reads TGCAGTGGTGTCGTCGCGACTACCCAATCCTACGAGCAGTACTTC.